The 30 T cell receptor beta chains reported below all come from one sample, sequenced in a study of blood T cells in healthy people across ages. PCR was performed a second time for about 7 to 11 cycles using a sample-barcoded 5' primer and a J-beta primer mix. TCRdb reanalysed the 5' RACE reads using MiXCR and keeps one entry per CDR3 protein. The sample includes 1 million or so distinct CDR3 sequences, under 30% seen only once; the top ten take less than 0.75%. These data also featured in a second study, about T cells of mothers and their children.

What was sequenced was blood. These receptors all stem from a girl aged 2 to 9 in good health.

The sample holds a few counts of this clonotype. This rearrangement joins TRBV3-1 to TRBJ2-5; D not certain. The CDR3 runs 16 residues. V lost 0 bases and J lost 5, with 16 bases in between. Germline loops: CDR1 LGHDT, CDR2 YNNKEL (reference sequence). The CDR3 sequence is CASSQEEPRGVETQYF. CDR3 coding DNA: TGTGCCAGCAGCCAAGAAGAACCCCGAGGCGTGGAGACCCAGTACTTC.

This rearrangement joins TRBV6-5 to TRBJ2-1; 7 positions match TRBD2. Unmatched junction bases numbered 9, after V lost 7 bases and J lost 6 bases. Per germline, CDR1 MNHEY and CDR2 SVGAGI. This CDR3 has 14 amino acids. CDR3 residues: CASTGRAGSNEQFF. The CDR3 DNA reads TGTGCCAGCACGGGGAGGGCCGGGTCCAATGAGCAGTTCTTC.

In this sample, this clonotype turned up a few times. This chain uses TRBV13 with TRBJ1-1; no definite D call. This CDR3 has 16 amino acids. Trimming took off 0 bases at V and 6 bases at J, with 17 bases between the two ends. Germline-derived CDR1 and CDR2 are PRHDT and FYEKMQ (reference sequence). The CDR3 loop is CASSLGGGRAEAEAFF. Written as DNA, the CDR3 is TGTGCCAGCAGCTTAGGCGGTGGGAGGGCGGAGGCTGAAGCTTTCTTT.

This clonotype has just a few counts. One junction end does not reproduce the germline sequence, and a read error may be involved. The chain uses TRBV7-9 and TRBJ2-5; D may be TRBD1 or TRBD2 (5 bases each). Looked up from germline, CDR1 is SEHNR and CDR2 is FQNEAQ (reference sequence). The CDR3 runs to 17 residues. CDR3 DNA: TGTGCCGGCAGCTTAGTGTTAGTCGGGGTAAGGGGAGAGACCCAGTACTTC. Its protein product is CAGSLVLVGVRGETQYF.

This chain uses TRBV7-9 with TRBJ1-2; a possible D gene is TRBD1 (5 bases). CDR3 length: 11 residues. Between the trimmed V and J ends, which lost 4 bases and 8 bases, there was a span of 8 bases. Per the germline V gene, CDR1 is SEHNR and CDR2 is FQNEAQ (reference sequence). The CDR3 loop reads CASSSGLGYTF. The CDR3 DNA sequence: TGTGCCAGCAGCTCAGGGTTGGGCTACACCTTC. The full variable domain, its missing parts supplied by reference TRBV7-9 and TRBJ1-2, is DTGVSQNPRHKITKRGQNVTFRCDPISEHNRLYWYRQTLGQGPEFLTYFQNEAQLEKSRLLSDRFSAERPKGSFSTLEIQRTEQGDSAMYLCASSSGLGYTFGSGTRLTVV.

The CDR3, as DNA: TGTGCCAGCAGCCAGGAGACAGGGTGGACCTACGAGCAGTACTTC. Protein sequence: CASSQETGWTYEQYF. The chain links TRBV14 to TRBJ2-7; 7 positions match TRBD1. The CDR3 totals 15 residues. Trimming removed 3 bases from V and 2 bases from J; junction bases left unmatched: 7. The V gene's germline CDR1 is SGHDN and CDR2 FVKESK.

This sequence joins TRBV10-3 and TRBJ2-2; D is perhaps TRBD2 (7 bases). Per the germline V gene, CDR1 is ENHRY and CDR2 is SYGVKD. The CDR3 consists of 15 residues. V was clipped by 4 bases and J by 4 bases, with 13 bases between them. CDR3 DNA: TGTGCCATCAGTGGTCGGGGGGCCCCCACCGGGGAGCTGTTTTTT. It translates to CAISGRGAPTGELFF.

The chain links TRBV20-1 to TRBJ2-5; 10 nucleotides line up with TRBD2. The trim removed 4 bases at V and 4 bases at J, leaving 6 bases unmatched. CDR1 and CDR2 (germline): DFQATT, SNEGSKA (reference sequence). The CDR3 length is 14 residues. This CDR3 reads CSANLLAGVETQYF. The CDR3 DNA reads as TGCAGTGCTAATCTCCTAGCGGGAGTAGAGACCCAGTACTTC.

This clonotype was counted a few times. The chain uses TRBV5-1 and TRBJ2-7, with D perhaps given as TRBD1 or TRBD2 (6 bases each). The CDR3 runs 14 residues. V dropped 3 bases and J dropped 11 bases, with 21 bases sitting between them. Germline V gene lookup returns CDR1 SGHRS and CDR2 YFSETQ. This CDR3 is CASSSAPPGEEKYF. The CDR3, as DNA: TGCGCCAGCAGCTCAGCTCCCCCAGGGGAGGAAAAGTACTTC.

J is TRBJ2-7 and V is TRBV29-1; 9 bases are a match to TRBD2. This CDR3 has 17 residues. Germline V gives CDR1 SQVTM, CDR2 ANQGSEA. Losses at the gene ends were 2 bases for V and 4 bases for J; bases not matched to a gene: 15. CDR3 protein: CSVETGDVAGVEYEQYF. In DNA, the CDR3 is TGCAGCGTTGAAACAGGAGACGTAGCGGGAGTAGAATACGAGCAGTACTTC.

In this sample, this clonotype turned up a few times. The rearrangement uses TRBV6-2 or TRBV6-3 and TRBJ2-1, with 8 bases aligning to TRBD2. From germline, CDR1 is MNHEY and CDR2 SVGEGT. The junction had 7 bases not matched to a gene; V was cut back by 2 bases and J by 4 bases. This CDR3 contains 16 residues. The DNA for the CDR3 is TGTGCCAGCAGTTACGGCGGGACTAGGCTTTACAATGAGCAGTTCTTC. It yields the protein CASSYGGTRLYNEQFF.

The chain carries TRBV5-1 and TRBJ2-5; TRBD2 might be the D (5 bases). The better agreement between TRBJ2-1 and the DNA end casts doubt on the J call. Per the germline V gene, CDR1 is SGHRS and CDR2 is YFSETQ. The CDR3 runs 14 residues. The chain's CDR3 is CASSLGRVSNEQFF. The CDR3 DNA follows: TGCGCCAGCAGCTTGGGGCGGGTTTCCAATGAGCAGTTCTTC.

This clonotype has only a few counts. This rearrangement joins TRBV7-9 to TRBJ1-4; D gene uncertain. V dropped 5 bases and J dropped 4 bases, with 14 bases sitting between them. Germline assignment: CDR1 SEHNR and CDR2 FQNEAQ (reference sequence). CDR3 length equals 15 residues. DNA for the CDR3: TGTGCCAGCAGCCCGGGAGCGGAGGGTAATGAAAAACTGTTTTTT. Its translation: CASSPGAEGNEKLFF.

The chain employs TRBV7-9 and TRBJ1-2; no definite D call. V lost 6 bases and J lost 0, with 11 bases in between. This CDR3 has 14 residues. Germline V CDR1 and CDR2: SEHNR, FQNEAQ (reference sequence). The CDR3 reads CASSGIPPNYGYTF. DNA for the CDR3: TGTGCCAGCAGTGGTATTCCGCCTAACTATGGCTACACCTTC.

The chain recombines TRBV28 with TRBJ1-5; 8 bases are a match to TRBD1. Germline assignment: CDR1 MDHEN and CDR2 SYDVKM. V lost 6 bases to trimming and J lost 4 bases; unmatched junction nucleotides: 11. The CDR3 contains 16 residues. The CDR3 is CASSSMPDRGNQPQHF. The CDR3 DNA is TGTGCCAGCAGCTCTATGCCCGACAGGGGAAATCAGCCCCAGCATTTT.

This chain uses TRBV29-1 with TRBJ2-7, with D tentatively TRBD1 or TRBD2 (5 bases each). The germline gives CDR1 SQVTM, CDR2 ANQGSEA. The V end was cut by 6 bases, the J end by 6 bases, with 12 bases between. The CDR3 has 11 amino acids. The CDR3 DNA sequence: TGCAGCGTAGTGTCCGGGACCGAGCAGTACTTC. Its translation: CSVVSGTEQYF.

The gene calls are TRBV20-1 and TRBJ1-1; D unclear. The V and J ends lost 0 bases and 6 bases respectively, with 20 bases between them. Germline V gives CDR1 DFQATT, CDR2 SNEGSKA (reference sequence). The CDR3 is made up of 16 amino acids. The CDR3 region is CSARDSGGSGGPEAFF. For the CDR3, the DNA is TGCAGTGCTAGAGACTCGGGTGGGAGCGGTGGACCTGAAGCTTTCTTT.

This clonotype was seen a handful of times. This rearrangement joins TRBV10-3 to TRBJ1-2, with D perhaps matching TRBD1 (6 bases). CDR1 and CDR2 from the germline V gene are ENHRY and SYGVKD. The V end lost 4 bases, the J end lost 6 bases, and 15 bases lay between the germline ends. CDR3 size: 14 residues. CDR3 amino acids: CAISGAGGANGYTF. The CDR3 DNA sequence: TGTGCCATCAGTGGAGCGGGGGGGGCCAATGGCTACACCTTC.

The sample holds a few counts of this clonotype. V and J are TRBV29-1 and TRBJ2-3; D might be TRBD1 (6 bases). Germline CDR1 is SQVTM and CDR2 is ANQGSEA. V dropped 5 bases and J dropped 4 bases, with 10 bases sitting between them. This CDR3 is 12 amino acids long. CDR3 region: CSVKDSADTQYF. CDR3 bases: TGCAGCGTTAAGGACAGCGCAGATACGCAGTATTTT.

In this sample, this clonotype turned up a few times. In nucleotides, the CDR3 is TGTGCCAGCAGCCCCCGGGACGTCCCCTATGGCTACACCTTC. Amino acid sequence: CASSPRDVPYGYTF. The chain carries TRBV4-2 and TRBJ1-2; a weak D match, TRBD1 (5 bases). The germline V gene encodes CDR1 LGHNA and CDR2 YNFKEQ. V dropped 4 bases and J dropped 4 bases, with 13 bases sitting between them. There are 14 residues in the CDR3.

The chain joins TRBV4-3 to TRBJ1-1, with D possibly matching TRBD1 (5 bases). V was pared by 1 base and J by 0 bases, with 6 bases between. From germline, CDR1 is LGHNA and CDR2 YSLEER. CDR3 length: 14 amino acids. The CDR3 DNA sequence: TGCGCCAGCAGCCAAGGAGGGGTGAACACTGAAGCTTTCTTT. Protein: CASSQGGVNTEAFF.

V gene TRBV4-2 combines with J gene TRBJ1-5; D is uncertain. CDR1 and CDR2 from the germline V gene are LGHNA and YNFKEQ. V shed 1 base and J shed 0 bases, with 7 bases lying between them. The CDR3 has 15 residues. The CDR3: CASSQGEFSNQPQHF. CDR3 coding DNA: TGTGCCAGCAGCCAAGGAGAGTTTAGCAATCAGCCCCAGCATTTT.

This clonotype was seen at least ten times. This rearrangement joins TRBV28 to TRBJ2-5; perhaps D is TRBD1 or TRBD2 (6 bases each). Per the germline V gene, CDR1 is MDHEN and CDR2 is SYDVKM. The ends were cut back, 4 bases at V and 2 bases at J, with 11 bases in the middle. This CDR3 region has 14 residues. CDR3 amino acids: CASSWQGRQETQYF. CDR3 coding DNA: TGTGCCAGCAGTTGGCAGGGGAGGCAAGAGACCCAGTACTTC.

The gene calls are TRBV12-3 or TRBV12-4 and TRBJ2-5; no clear D gene. CDR3 length: 14 residues. Trimming pared 3 bases from V and 5 bases from J, leaving 13 bases between. CDR3 nucleotides: TGTGCCAGCAGTTTCTCAGGTTTTCGGGAGACCCAGTACTTC. Its protein is CASSFSGFRETQYF.

This clonotype was counted only a few times. The chain uses TRBV20-1 and TRBJ2-1; 8 nucleotides line up with TRBD1. The J call may be mistaken, given a closer DNA end match to TRBJ2-7. This CDR3 spans 15 amino acids. The V gene's germline CDR1 is DFQATT and CDR2 SNEGSKA (reference sequence). The CDR3 sequence is CSARYADRDTYEQYF. The DNA of the CDR3 is TGCAGTGCTAGGTATGCGGACAGGGACACCTACGAGCAGTACTTC.

The chain recombines TRBV20-1 with TRBJ1-1; D uncertain. The CDR3 is made up of 11 amino acids. The V end was cut by 3 bases, the J end by 4 bases, with 6 bases between. Germline CDR1 reads DFQATT; CDR2 reads SNEGSKA (reference sequence). CDR3 loop: CSARASTEAFF. As DNA, the CDR3 is TGCAGTGCTAGGGCTAGCACTGAAGCTTTCTTT.

The chain uses TRBV5-1 and TRBJ2-5; D is perhaps TRBD1 (6 bases). Trimming left V 1 base short and J 0 bases short, with 13 bases between. In germline, CDR1 is SGHRS, CDR2 YFSETQ. The CDR3 is made up of 16 amino acids. The CDR3 coding sequence is TGCGCCAGCAGCTTGATACAGGGATATGACCAAGAGACCCAGTACTTC. This codes for CASSLIQGYDQETQYF.

This clonotype occurred a few times. This chain joins TRBV7-3 and TRBJ2-1, with D possibly being TRBD1 or TRBD2 (6 bases each). The CDR3 covers 15 residues. Germline CDR1 is SGHTA and CDR2 is FQGTGA. Trimming shortened V by 1 base and J by 4 bases, and 11 bases separated the two germline ends. CDR3 sequence (DNA): TGTGCCAGCAGCTTAAAGGGGGGCCCGTACAATGAGCAGTTCTTC. Its protein product is CASSLKGGPYNEQFF.

The V call is TRBV28, the J call TRBJ2-7; D gene uncertain. The CDR3 is made up of 15 amino acids. Germline assignment: CDR1 MDHEN and CDR2 SYDVKM. V dropped 10 bases and J dropped 0 bases, with 19 bases sitting between them. The CDR3 sequence is CATERKSGISYEQYF. The CDR3 DNA follows: TGTGCCACAGAAAGAAAATCTGGGATCTCCTACGAGCAGTACTTC.

The chain uses TRBV28 and TRBJ2-7, with D tentatively TRBD1 (6 bases). Deletions cut 4 bases from V and 7 bases from J, with 11 bases between. The germline gives CDR1 MDHEN, CDR2 SYDVKM. The CDR3 contains 12 residues. The CDR3 DNA sequence: TGTGCCAGCAGTTCACCGGACAGTGAGCAGTACTTC. Amino acids: CASSSPDSEQYF.